The rows below give T cell receptor beta chains drawn from one sample of a study of Graves' ophthalmopathy and Graves' hyperthyroidism. TCRdb independently ran MiXCR on the multiplex PCR reads; one entry per CDR3 protein. The sample records approximately 1.2 million distinct CDR3 sequences, roughly two fifths being singletons. The sample comprised peripheral blood or thyroid tissue (not recorded which). The receptors originated from an adult man with Graves' hyperthyroidism. Both conserved end residues are part of each CDR3. D genes are given only for firm matches. Only some rows state a clone size, as once, few, many or a class for expanded clones.

v_gene	abundance	d_gene	j_gene	CDR3aa	CDR3nt
TRBV25-1	NA	NA	TRBJ2-7	CANSDAYEQYF	TGTGCCAACAGTGATGCCTACGAGCAGTACTTC
TRBV13	many	TRBD2	TRBJ2-7	CASSSLTSGLTYEQYF	TGTGCCAGCAGCTCGCTCACTAGCGGACTGACCTACGAGCAGTACTTC
TRBV7-9	NA	TRBD1	TRBJ2-7	CASRTGTGANYEQYF	TGTGCCAGCAGGACCGGGACAGGCGCAAACTACGAGCAGTACTTC
TRBV6-5	few	NA	TRBJ1-5	CASSYSYSQPQHF	TGTGCCAGCAGTTACTCTTACAGTCAGCCCCAGCATTTT
TRBV15	NA	NA	TRBJ1-5	CATRPGGRGNQPQHF	TGTGCCACCCGCCCGGGGGGACGAGGCAATCAGCCCCAGCATTTT
TRBV6-5	NA	NA	TRBJ2-7	CAISQTSRYEQYF	TGTGCCATCAGTCAGACGTCCCGCTACGAGCAGTACTTC
TRBV4-1	few	NA	TRBJ2-7	CASSPDSYYEQYF	TGCGCCAGCAGCCCCGATTCCTACTACGAGCAGTACTTC
TRBV4-3	many	NA	TRBJ1-1	CASSQDFGRNTEAFF	TGCGCCAGCAGCCAAGATTTTGGCAGGAACACTGAAGCTTTCTTT
TRBV2	once	NA	TRBJ2-7	CASSEIPFPIDYEQNF	TGTGCCAGCAGTGAAATTCCCTTCCCTATCGACTACGAGCAGAACTTC
TRBV5-1	many	NA	TRBJ2-5	CASSSPQETQYF	TGTGCCAGCAGCTCACCACAAGAGACCCAGTACTTC
TRBV7-8	NA	NA	TRBJ1-6	CASSLNQEGSSYNSPLHF	TGTGCCAGCAGCCTAAACCAGGAGGGAAGCTCCTATAATTCACCCCTCCACTTT
TRBV2	few	TRBD2	TRBJ2-5	CASSDSLAGGETQYF	TGTGCCAGCAGTGACTCACTAGCGGGGGGGGAGACCCAGTACTTC
TRBV5-1	few	NA	TRBJ1-4	CASSLVGGGRDEKLFF	TGTGCCAGCAGCTTGGTTGGAGGGGGTAGGGATGAAAAACTGTTTTTT
TRBV29-1	many	NA	TRBJ2-5	CSWGGSQETQYF	TGCAGCTGGGGGGGCAGCCAAGAGACCCAGTACTTC
TRBV7-9	many	NA	TRBJ2-7	CASRGQAGHEQYF	TGTGCCAGCAGGGGACAAGCGGGCCACGAGCAGTACTTC
TRBV20-1	few	NA	TRBJ1-4	CSARGWGDVNEKLFF	TGCAGTGCTAGAGGGTGGGGAGACGTCAATGAAAAACTGTTTTTT
TRBV3-1	few	NA	TRBJ1-2	CASSQEARNGYTF	TGTGCCAGCAGCCAAGAGGCTAGGAATGGCTACACCTTC
TRBV12-3/TRBV12-4	many	TRBD1	TRBJ1-2	CASSLGSGGGYGYTF	TGTGCCAGCAGTTTAGGGTCAGGGGGCGGGTATGGCTACACCTTC
TRBV10-2	many	TRBD2	TRBJ2-5	CASRLARAGGETQYF	TGCGCCAGCAGACTAGCGAGGGCGGGTGGTGAGACCCAGTACTTC
TRBV6-6	NA	NA	TRBJ1-1	CASGQFRTEAFF	TGTGCCAGCGGCCAATTCCGCACTGAAGCTTTCTTT
TRBV20-1	NA	NA	TRBJ1-4	CSAIGSNEKLFF	TGCAGTGCCATCGGGTCTAATGAAAAACTGTTTTTT
TRBV29-1	NA	NA	TRBJ2-5	CSVEDRFTQYF	TGCAGCGTTGAAGATCGCTTTACCCAGTACTTC
TRBV12-3/TRBV12-4	NA	NA	TRBJ1-4	CASRRNNEKLFF	TGTGCCAGCAGACGGAATAATGAAAAACTGTTTTTT
TRBV20-1	NA	NA	TRBJ2-5	CSATGPFPETQYF	TGCAGTGCTACGGGACCGTTCCCGGAGACCCAGTACTTC
TRBV12-3/TRBV12-4	NA	TRBD1	TRBJ2-5	CASSLGGQGEFQETQYF	TGTGCCAGCAGTTTGGGCGGACAGGGGGAATTTCAAGAGACCCAGTACTTC
TRBV7-2	few	TRBD1	TRBJ1-2	CASSPGQEGGAF	TGTGCCAGCAGCCCTGGACAGGAGGGCGGCGCCTTC
TRBV12-3/TRBV12-4	few	NA	TRBJ1-1	CASKKQGDGTEAFF	TGTGCCAGCAAAAAACAGGGTGATGGCACTGAAGCTTTCTTT
TRBV7-9	many	NA	TRBJ1-3	CASSLARRVSGDTIYF	TGTGCCAGCAGCTTAGCGAGGCGGGTCTCGGGGGACACCATATATTTT
TRBV7-9	many	NA	TRBJ1-5	CASSLGLSNQPQHF	TGTGCCAGCAGCTTAGGGCTTAGCAATCAGCCCCAGCATTTT
TRBV7-9	many	TRBD1	TRBJ1-1	CASTGQLNTEAFF	TGTGCCAGCACGGGACAGTTGAACACTGAAGCTTTCTTT
TRBV28	few	TRBD2	TRBJ2-2	CASSSGGGLRELFF	TGTGCCAGCAGTTCCGGGGGAGGGCTCAGGGAGCTGTTTTTT
TRBV12-3/TRBV12-4	NA	NA	TRBJ2-2	CASCPPGHSTGELFF	TGTGCCAGCTGCCCTCCGGGACATTCAACCGGGGAGCTGTTTTTT
TRBV20-1	many	TRBD1	TRBJ1-2	CSAKTGVTNGYTF	TGCAGTGCTAAGACAGGGGTGACTAATGGCTACACCTTC
TRBV7-9	many	NA	TRBJ1-4	CASSLANNEKLFF	TGTGCCAGCAGCTTAGCGAATAATGAAAAACTGTTTTTT
TRBV12-3/TRBV12-4	few	NA	TRBJ1-6	CASRVTEYNSPLHF	TGTGCCAGCAGAGTAACAGAGTATAATTCACCCCTCCACTTT
TRBV4-2	few	NA	TRBJ2-7	CASSQEPASYEQYF	TGTGCCAGCAGCCAAGAGCCGGCCTCTTACGAGCAGTACTTC
TRBV20-1	few	NA	TRBJ2-5	CSARGTRDKQETQYF	TGCAGTGCTAGAGGTACGAGGGACAAACAAGAGACCCAGTACTTC
TRBV7-8	many	NA	TRBJ1-5	CASRSGHLGNQPQHF	TGTGCCAGCAGATCGGGACACCTTGGCAATCAGCCCCAGCATTTT
TRBV6-6	NA	TRBD1	TRBJ2-7	CATSGVGGRGEQYF	TGTGCCACCTCCGGGGTAGGGGGCCGGGGCGAGCAGTACTTC
TRBV29-1	NA	NA	TRBJ1-3	CSVEGGKGTGYGNTIYF	TGCAGCGTTGAAGGGGGGAAGGGAACGGGCTATGGCAACACCATATATTTT
TRBV12-3/TRBV12-4	few	NA	TRBJ1-5	CASRGEGPDQPQHF	TGTGCCAGCAGGGGGGAGGGGCCGGATCAGCCCCAGCATTTT
TRBV2	many	NA	TRBJ1-4	CAKRGQANEKLFF	TGTGCCAAACGGGGGCAGGCTAATGAAAAACTGTTTTTT
TRBV4-3	many	NA	TRBJ2-7	CASSQAWLRGDEQYF	TGCGCCAGCAGCCAAGCGTGGCTTCGAGGGGACGAGCAGTACTTC
TRBV20-1	many	TRBD1	TRBJ2-7	CSAPPGGRSYEQYF	TGCAGTGCTCCACCAGGGGGCAGATCCTACGAGCAGTACTTC
TRBV10-2	NA	NA	TRBJ1-1	CASSSSSLNTEAFF	TGCGCCAGCAGCAGTAGTAGTCTGAACACTGAAGCTTTCTTT
TRBV15	NA	TRBD1	TRBJ1-6	CATSRVVFGQGLGRSPLHF	TGTGCCACCAGCAGAGTTGTCTTTGGACAGGGGTTGGGACGTTCACCCCTCCACTTT
TRBV7-9	few	NA	TRBJ2-2	CASSPEPGELFF	TGTGCCAGCAGCCCCGAACCGGGGGAGCTGTTTTTT
TRBV25-1	many	NA	TRBJ2-5	CASSEFVAEETQYF	TGTGCCAGCAGTGAATTCGTGGCGGAAGAGACCCAGTACTTC
TRBV10-2	NA	NA	TRBJ2-5	CASSPGDRTQYF	TGCGCCAGCAGTCCTGGGGACCGGACCCAGTACTTC
TRBV12-3/TRBV12-4	many	NA	TRBJ2-7	CASSTVSEQYF	TGTGCCAGCAGTACCGTCTCCGAGCAGTACTTC
TRBV20-1	many	TRBD2	TRBJ2-7	CSASPGLVYEQYF	TGCAGTGCTAGTCCCGGACTAGTCTACGAGCAGTACTTC
TRBV7-8	many	TRBD1	TRBJ1-2	CASSLSGQGAFYGYTF	TGTGCCAGCAGCTTAAGTGGACAGGGGGCTTTCTATGGCTACACCTTC
TRBV6-5	once	NA	TRBJ1-1	CASSFFRPGCNEAFF	TGTGCCAGCAGTTTCTTCCGTCCGGGATGTAATGAAGCTTTCTTT
TRBV20-1	many	NA	TRBJ1-1	CSAIRGRVGTEAFF	TGCAGTGCGATCAGGGGTAGGGTAGGCACTGAAGCTTTCTTT
TRBV10-3	NA	TRBD1	TRBJ1-2	CAISESGDSLLNYGYTF	TGTGCCATCAGTGAGTCAGGGGACAGTCTTTTAAACTATGGCTACACCTTC